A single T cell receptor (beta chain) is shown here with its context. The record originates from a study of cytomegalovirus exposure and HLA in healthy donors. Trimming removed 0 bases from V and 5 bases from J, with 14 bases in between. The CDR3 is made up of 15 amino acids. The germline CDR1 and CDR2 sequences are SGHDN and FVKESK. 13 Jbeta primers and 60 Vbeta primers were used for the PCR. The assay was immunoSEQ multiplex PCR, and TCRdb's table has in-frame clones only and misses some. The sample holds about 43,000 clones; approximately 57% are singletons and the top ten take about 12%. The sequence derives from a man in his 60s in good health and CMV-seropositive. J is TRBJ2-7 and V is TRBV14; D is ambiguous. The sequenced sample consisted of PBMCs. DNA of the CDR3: TGTGCCAGCAGCCAAGATGGTCTCGGTTACCACGAGCAGTACTTC. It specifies CASSQDGLGYHEQYF.